This T cell receptor (beta chain) was captured in a study of T-cell reconstitution after alpha-beta-depleted transplantation in children. Looked up from germline, CDR1 is MNHEY and CDR2 is SVGEGT. The CDR3 extends over 13 amino acids. V was pared by 11 bases and J by 1 base, with 15 bases between. This clonotype was counted only a few times. The TCRbeta library was prepared with unique molecular identifiers. TCRdb reprocessed the PCR reads with MiXCR, giving one entry per CDR3 protein. The repertoire holds 440,000 or so distinct CDR3 sequences, with roughly 11% as singletons. The sample consisted of PBMCs from the stem cell graft donor, taken from the stem cell graft. This clonotype originated in a human donor who donated a stem cell graft to a child with acute myeloid leukemia. The genes are TRBV6-2 or TRBV6-3 and TRBJ2-7; D is undetermined. DNA for the CDR3: TGTGCCTGTCTGGGAACCTCTTCCTACGAGCAGTACTTC. Protein sequence: CACLGTSSYEQYF.